This entry lists 8 T cell receptor beta chains sequenced from one sample in a study of shared clonotypes between healthy human individuals. Measured with immunoSEQ multiplex PCR; TCRdb has only the in-frame clones, and not every one. The sample lists millions of clones, more than 85% occurring once. Material: naive CD4+ T cells from PBMCs. Indicated subset: CD45RA+ positively selected. The source of these receptors is a man aged 18 to 29 in good health. Some clones in this sample may be carry-over from other donors' samples.

This clone was detected once. The same CDR3 is also encoded by other DNA sequences in this sample. This chain uses TRBV19 with TRBJ1-5; no reliable D call. V shed 5 bases and J shed 2 bases, with 10 bases lying between them. The germline CDR1 and CDR2 sequences are LNHDA and SQIVND (reference sequence). CDR3 length: 14 amino acids. The CDR3 loop reads CASSSRQGNQPQHF. CDR3 DNA sequence: TGTGCCAGTAGTTCGCGGCAGGGCAATCAGCCCCAGCATTTT.

The rearrangement links TRBV18 to TRBJ2-3; 8 bases agree with TRBD2. From germline, CDR1 is KGHSH and CDR2 LQKENI. J was trimmed by 2 bases and V by 2 bases; bases with no gene match: 12. There are 18 residues in the CDR3. The CDR3 spells CASSPRNSSGGYTDTQYF. DNA for the CDR3: TGTGCCAGCTCACCAAGGAACTCAAGCGGGGGTTACACAGATACGCAGTATTTT. Filled out from reference TRBV18 and TRBJ2-3, the complete variable domain reads NAGVMQNPRHLVRRRGQEARLRCSPMKGHSHVYWYRQLPEEGLKFMVYLQKENIIDESGMPKERFSAEFPKEGPSILRIQQVVRGDSAAYFCASSPRNSSGGYTDTQYFGPGTRLTVL.

V gene TRBV5-6 combines with J gene TRBJ2-3; 7 nucleotides match TRBD1. The CDR3 runs 16 residues. Trimming cost V 2 bases and J 1 base; bases outside gene matches: 7. The germline CDR1 and CDR2 sequences are SGHDT and YYEEEE. Written as DNA, the CDR3 is TGTGCCAGCAGCTTACCAGACAGGGCGGGCACAGATACGCAGTATTTT. Translated: CASSLPDRAGTDTQYF.

The rearrangement joins TRBV9 to TRBJ2-4; 14 nucleotides agree with TRBD2. The CDR3 is 16 residues long. Losses at the gene ends were 2 bases for V and 6 bases for J; bases not matched to a gene: 4. The germline V gene encodes CDR1 SGDLS and CDR2 YYNGEE. Here the CDR3 DNA reads TGTGCCAGCAGCGTGGGGACTAGCGGGAGAGGAAACATTCAGTACTTC. This encodes CASSVGTSGRGNIQYF.

This clone was seen just once. This chain links TRBV28 with TRBJ2-7, with D perhaps TRBD1 or TRBD2 (6 bases each). Per germline, CDR1 MDHEN and CDR2 SYDVKM. V was shortened by 5 bases and J by 5 bases, with 19 bases between the two germline ends. The CDR3 is 15 residues long. CDR3 DNA: TGTGCCAGCAGTCCTACAGGGAGGAAGAGGAACGAGCAGTACTTC. Its protein is CASSPTGRKRNEQYF.

In its sample, this clone was seen once. This chain connects TRBV18 to TRBJ2-7, with 10 bases lining up with TRBD2. Germline V gene data show CDR1 as KGHSH and CDR2 as LQKENI. The CDR3 is made up of 15 amino acids. The junction had 8 bases not matched to a gene; V was cut back by 6 bases and J by 3 bases. CDR3 bases: TGTGCCAGCTCGCCCATGAGCGGGGGGGGCTACGAGCAGTACTTC. It codes for CASSPMSGGGYEQYF.

V is TRBV28 and J is TRBJ1-1; D gene unclear. The germline V gene encodes CDR1 MDHEN and CDR2 SYDVKM. The ends were cut back, 0 bases at V and 2 bases at J, with 4 bases in the middle. The CDR3 spans 13 residues. CDR3 residues: CASSLWRNTEAFF. CDR3 sequence (DNA): TGTGCCAGCAGTTTATGGAGAAACACTGAAGCTTTCTTT.

This rearrangement joins TRBV7-7 to TRBJ2-1; unclear D gene. This CDR3 region has 14 residues. Trimming removed 5 bases from V and 8 bases from J, with 16 bases in between. Germline CDR1 SSHAT, CDR2 FNYEAQ (reference sequence). The CDR3 region is CASSPLTVTDEQFF. The CDR3, as DNA: TGTGCCAGCAGCCCCCTGACGGTCACCGATGAGCAGTTCTTC.